Below, 13 T cell receptor beta chains from the same sample are listed, as sequenced in a study of response to subunit inactivated influenza vaccine. Each CDR3 protein gets one entry after TCRdb re-called the RT-PCR reads with MiXCR. The sample records around 480,000 distinct CDR3 sequences, around 9.9% being singletons. Material: PBMCs from blood, obtained roughly 45 days after vaccination. The source of these receptors is a man aged 50 or older who received an inactivated influenza vaccine.

This chain connects TRBV6-5 to TRBJ2-2, with D unresolved. CDR3 length: 17 amino acids. From germline, CDR1 is MNHEY and CDR2 SVGAGI. Trimming left V 1 base short and J 4 bases short, with 16 bases between. The CDR3 nucleotides read TGTGCCAGCAGTTACTTTGGACGAGGCTTCGCCACCGGGGAGCTGTTTTTT. Amino acid sequence: CASSYFGRGFATGELFF.

This clonotype was observed at least ten times. This CDR3 reads CASSQVSQGGEQYF. For the CDR3, the DNA is TGTGCCAGCAGCCAAGTTAGTCAGGGAGGCGAGCAGTACTTC. The chain uses TRBV4-2 and TRBJ2-7; weak D call: TRBD2 (6 bases). This CDR3 has 14 residues. The germline V gene encodes CDR1 LGHNA and CDR2 YNFKEQ. Trimming left V 1 base short and J 6 bases short, with 13 bases between.

In this sample, this clonotype turned up a few times. This chain uses TRBV7-9 with TRBJ2-3; D perhaps matches TRBD2 (5 bases). V lost 4 bases to trimming and J lost 3 bases, with 17 bases between them. The CDR3 length is 16 residues. Looked up from germline, CDR1 is SEHNR and CDR2 is FQNEAQ (reference sequence). CDR3 sequence reads: CASSSPSGIGTDTQYF. The CDR3 DNA reads TGTGCCAGCAGCTCCCCCTCCGGGATAGGTACAGATACGCAGTATTTT. The whole variable domain, filled in from reference TRBV7-9 and TRBJ2-3, reads DTGVSQNPRHKITKRGQNVTFRCDPISEHNRLYWYRQTLGQGPEFLTYFQNEAQLEKSRLLSDRFSAERPKGSFSTLEIQRTEQGDSAMYLCASSSPSGIGTDTQYFGPGTRLTVL.

This clonotype was seen only a few times. The rearrangement links TRBV5-1 to TRBJ1-1, with TRBD1 matching 10 bases. The CDR3 is 14 residues long. V shed 0 bases, J shed 6 bases, and the junction held 2 bases outside the gene matches. In germline, CDR1 is SGHRS, CDR2 YFSETQ. The CDR3 region has the DNA TGCGCCAGCAGCTTGGGACAGGGGGCCCCTGAAGCTTTCTTT. This encodes CASSLGQGAPEAFF.

The chain has TRBV11-1 and TRBJ1-1, with 10 nucleotides matching TRBD1. V gave up 7 bases and J gave up 3 bases; unmatched junction bases: 2. The CDR3 spans 13 residues. Germline V lookup: CDR1 SGHAT, CDR2 FQDESV (reference sequence). CDR3 in amino acids: CASTGQGDTEAFF. The CDR3 DNA reads TGTGCCAGCACCGGACAGGGGGACACTGAAGCTTTCTTT.

A few counts support this clonotype. The chain is built from TRBV28 and TRBJ1-1, with D hard to call. The CDR3 extends over 14 amino acids. Trimming shortened V by 10 bases and J by 1 base, and 16 bases separated the two germline ends. Germline V gives CDR1 MDHEN, CDR2 SYDVKM. CDR3 region: CATIGPPRNTEAFF. CDR3 DNA sequence: TGTGCCACCATTGGGCCCCCCAGGAACACTGAAGCTTTCTTT.

The gene calls are TRBV20-1 and TRBJ2-7; the match to TRBD1 covers 12 bases. J was trimmed by 7 bases and V by 3 bases; bases with no gene match: 7. CDR1 and CDR2 (germline): DFQATT, SNEGSKA (reference sequence). The CDR3 consists of 14 residues. Here the CDR3 DNA reads TGCAGTGCTAGCACAGGGACAGGGGGCGCAGAGCAGTACTTC. It is translated as CSASTGTGGAEQYF.

This clonotype was seen a handful of times. V is TRBV21-1 and J is TRBJ2-7; TRBD1, the table's D call, lacks a check against the DNA. TRBV21-1 is annotated as a pseudogene. The CDR3 has 12 residues. CDR3 nucleotides: TGTGCCAGCAGCGCACTCCTAAGGGGGCAGTACTTC. Translation gives CASSALLRGQYF.

V usage is TRBV12-3 or TRBV12-4 and J usage is TRBJ1-1, with a possible D match to TRBD1 (5 bases). The V gene lost 2 bases and the J gene lost 0 bases, with 13 bases spanning the gap. The CDR3 has 16 amino acids. The CDR3 protein is CASSLLGVRMNTEAFF. As DNA, the CDR3 is TGTGCCAGCAGTTTATTGGGGGTCCGAATGAACACTGAAGCTTTCTTT.

Only a few counts were recorded for this clonotype. CDR3 bases: TGTGCCAGCAGTACCCCGACAGGGACAGATACGCAGTATTTT. This gives the protein CASSTPTGTDTQYF. This chain links TRBV6-1 with TRBJ2-3; TRBD1 matches at 7 bases. V gave up 5 bases and J gave up 3 bases; unmatched junction bases: 5. This CDR3 comprises 14 residues. Germline V CDR1 and CDR2: MNHNS, SASEGT.

This clonotype occurred many times. V usage is TRBV28 and J usage is TRBJ2-5; 8 bases are a match to TRBD1. The CDR3 is 17 amino acids. CDR1 MDHEN and CDR2 SYDVKM come from the germline V gene. Trimming at V came to 6 bases and at J to 3 bases, leaving 15 bases not matched to a gene. The CDR3 loop reads CASSPLLDRVGEETQYF. The CDR3 nucleotides are TGTGCCAGCAGCCCTCTCTTGGACAGGGTGGGGGAAGAGACCCAGTACTTC.

The sample holds one count of this clonotype. The J gene is TRBJ2-7, the V gene TRBV7-2; TRBD2 matches at 8 bases. This CDR3 is 15 amino acids long. Trimming removed 4 bases from V and 3 bases from J; junction bases left unmatched: 8. CDR1 is SGHTA, CDR2 FQGNSA, per germline. The CDR3 DNA follows: TGTGCCAGCAGCTCTAGAGCGGGAGTTAGCTACGAGCAGTACTTC. Protein sequence: CASSSRAGVSYEQYF.

This clonotype was observed at least ten times. The rearrangement uses TRBV29-1 and TRBJ2-7; 12 bases align to TRBD1. The CDR3 sequence is 12 residues long. V was pared by 6 bases and J by 6 bases, with 3 bases of the junction left unmatched. Germline values: CDR1 SQVTM, CDR2 ANQGSEA. CDR3 in amino acids: CSVMGQGAEQYF. For the CDR3, the DNA is TGCAGCGTGATGGGACAGGGGGCCGAGCAGTACTTC.